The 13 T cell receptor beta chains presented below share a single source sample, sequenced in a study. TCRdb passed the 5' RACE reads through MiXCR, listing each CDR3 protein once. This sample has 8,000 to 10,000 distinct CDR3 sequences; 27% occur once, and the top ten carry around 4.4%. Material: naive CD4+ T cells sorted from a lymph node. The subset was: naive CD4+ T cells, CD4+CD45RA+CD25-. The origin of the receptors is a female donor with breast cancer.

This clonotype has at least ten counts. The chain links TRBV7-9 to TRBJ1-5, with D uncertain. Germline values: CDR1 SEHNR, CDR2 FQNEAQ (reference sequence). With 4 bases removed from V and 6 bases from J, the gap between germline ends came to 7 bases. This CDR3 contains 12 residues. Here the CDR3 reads CASSSVGQPQHF. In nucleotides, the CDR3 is TGTGCCAGCAGCTCCGTGGGTCAGCCCCAGCATTTT.

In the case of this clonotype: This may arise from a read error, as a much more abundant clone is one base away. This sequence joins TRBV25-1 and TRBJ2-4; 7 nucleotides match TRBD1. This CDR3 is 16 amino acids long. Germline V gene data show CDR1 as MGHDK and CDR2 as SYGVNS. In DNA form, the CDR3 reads TGTGCCAGCAGTGATCAGGGGGTTGGTGCCAAAAACATTCTGTACTTC. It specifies CASSDQGVGAKNILYF.

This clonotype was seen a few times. This CDR3 is CASSFQETQYF. CDR3 sequence (DNA): TGTGCCAGCAGCTTCCAAGAGACCCAGTACTTC. V and J are TRBV7-9 and TRBJ2-5; no clear D gene. The germline V gene encodes CDR1 SEHNR and CDR2 FQNEAQ (reference sequence). The ends were cut back, 3 bases at V and 1 base at J, with 0 bases in the middle. CDR3 length: 11 amino acids.

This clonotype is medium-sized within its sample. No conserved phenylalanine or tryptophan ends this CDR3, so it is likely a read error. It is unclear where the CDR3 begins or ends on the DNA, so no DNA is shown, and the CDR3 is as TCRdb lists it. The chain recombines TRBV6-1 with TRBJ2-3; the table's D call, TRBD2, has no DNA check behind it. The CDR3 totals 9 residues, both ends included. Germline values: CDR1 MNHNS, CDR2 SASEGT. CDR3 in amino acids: CASSEGLPH.

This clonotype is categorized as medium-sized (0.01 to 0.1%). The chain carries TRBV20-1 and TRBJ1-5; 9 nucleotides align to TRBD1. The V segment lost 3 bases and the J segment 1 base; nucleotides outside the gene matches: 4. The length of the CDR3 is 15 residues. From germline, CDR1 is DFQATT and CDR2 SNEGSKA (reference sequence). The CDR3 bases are TGCAGTGCTAGGCGTACAGGGGGCAGCAATCAGCCCCAGCATTTT. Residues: CSARRTGGSNQPQHF.

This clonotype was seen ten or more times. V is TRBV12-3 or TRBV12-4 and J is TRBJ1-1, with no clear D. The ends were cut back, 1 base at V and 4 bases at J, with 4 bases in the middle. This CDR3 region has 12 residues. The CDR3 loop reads CASSLGVTEAFF. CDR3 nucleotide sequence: TGTGCCAGCAGTTTAGGGGTCACTGAAGCTTTCTTT.

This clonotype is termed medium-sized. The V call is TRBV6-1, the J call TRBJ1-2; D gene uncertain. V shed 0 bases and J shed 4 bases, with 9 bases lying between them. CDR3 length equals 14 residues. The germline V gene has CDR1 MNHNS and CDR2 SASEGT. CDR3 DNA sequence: TGTGCCAGCAGTGAAGCGAGGGTTGGCTATGGCTACACCTTC. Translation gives CASSEARVGYGYTF.

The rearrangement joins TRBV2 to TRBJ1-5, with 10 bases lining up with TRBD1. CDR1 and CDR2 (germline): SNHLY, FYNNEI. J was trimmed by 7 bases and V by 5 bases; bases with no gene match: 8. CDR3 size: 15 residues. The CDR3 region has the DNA TGTGCCAGCAGTAAAGGGACAGGGGTAATGCAGCCCCAGCATTTT. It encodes CASSKGTGVMQPQHF.

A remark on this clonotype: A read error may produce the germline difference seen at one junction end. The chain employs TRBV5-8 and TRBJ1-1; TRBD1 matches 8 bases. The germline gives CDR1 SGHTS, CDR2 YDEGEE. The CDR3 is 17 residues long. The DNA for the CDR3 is TGTGCCAGCAGCCCGTACCGGACAGGGTTCGTGAACACTGGAGCTTTCTTT. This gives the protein CASSPYRTGFVNTGAFF.

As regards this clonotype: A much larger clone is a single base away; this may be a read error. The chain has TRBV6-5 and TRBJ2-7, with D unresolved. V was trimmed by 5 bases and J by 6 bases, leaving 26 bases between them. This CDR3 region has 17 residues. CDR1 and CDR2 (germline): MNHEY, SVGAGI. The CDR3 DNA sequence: TGTGCCAGCAGTAAATTCTCGACCGGACCTCTAACCTGCGAGCAGTACTTC. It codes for CASSKFSTGPLTCEQYF.

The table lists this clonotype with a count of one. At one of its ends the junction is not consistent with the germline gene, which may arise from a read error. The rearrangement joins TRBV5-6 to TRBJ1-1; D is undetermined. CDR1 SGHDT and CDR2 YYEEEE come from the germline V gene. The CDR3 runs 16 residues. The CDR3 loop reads CASSISFRLKNTEASF. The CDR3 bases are TGTGCCAGCAGCATCTCATTCAGGTTAAAGAACACTGAAGCTTCCTTT.

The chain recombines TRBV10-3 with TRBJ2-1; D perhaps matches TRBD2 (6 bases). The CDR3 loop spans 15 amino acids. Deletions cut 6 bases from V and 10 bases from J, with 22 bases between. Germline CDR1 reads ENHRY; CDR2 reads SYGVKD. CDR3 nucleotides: TGTGCCATCAGCCCACTAGCCGCTCCACCAGGGGAGCAGTTCTTC. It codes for CAISPLAAPPGEQFF.

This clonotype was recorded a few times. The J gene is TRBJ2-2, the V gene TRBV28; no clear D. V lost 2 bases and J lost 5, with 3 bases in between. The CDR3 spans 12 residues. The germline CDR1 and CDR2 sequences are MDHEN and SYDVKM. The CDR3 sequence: CASSLTTGELFF. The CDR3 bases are TGTGCCAGCAGTTTAACTACCGGGGAGCTGTTTTTT.